This T cell receptor (beta chain) originates from a study of T cell responses to AZD1222 COVID-19 vaccine. Whole-study results and caveats: The breadth and depth of Spike-specific TCRs increased once two AZD1222 doses had been given. The donors showed a predominance of white British ancestry and of females, with possible underestimation of clonal diversity. Spike-wide coverage was observed for vaccine-associated CD4 TCRs, with dominant responses at 160-218 and 743-854. The reported proportion of spike-specific TCRs targeting unmutated variant regions was nearly half.

Per the germline V gene, CDR1 is GTSNPN and CDR2 is SVGIG (reference sequence). The J segment lost 5 bases and the V segment lost 4 bases, leaving 9 bases of the junction unmatched. The CDR3 length is 14 residues. Clones were read by immunoSEQ multiplex PCR, and TCRdb kept only the in-frame ones, dropping some. This sample has 100,000 to 150,000 clones; 90% occur once, and the top ten carry approximately 4.5%. To note about this clone: Its specificity is unknown.

The receptor's source is an adult in good health. The sample here was peripheral blood, taken on day 0 of MenACWY control vaccination. The gene calls are TRBV30 and TRBJ2-7; 9 nucleotides align to TRBD1. CDR3 sequence: CAWNFLGQGDEQYF. DNA of the CDR3: TGTGCCTGGAACTTTCTGGGACAGGGTGACGAGCAGTACTTC. Combining the CDR3 with reference TRBV30 and TRBJ2-7 gives the whole variable domain SQTIHQWPATLVQPVGSPLSLECTVEGTSNPNLYWYRQAAGRGLQLLFYSVGIGQISSEVPQNLSASRPQDRQFILSSKKLLLSDSGFYLCAWNFLGQGDEQYFGPGTRLTVT.